This TCR beta chain was identified in a study of post-analysis software for immune sequencing data. For the study at large: Disease trajectories encompassed relapsing-remitting, secondary progressive and progressive-relapsing multiple sclerosis. Study-wide findings and caveats: F-measure co-clustering was strong for batch-matched samples. Multiple sclerosis patients showed significantly lower normalized Chao1 diversity than controls did. Five TRBV segments, TRBV5-6, TRBV5-1 and TRBV20-1 among them, were found more frequent in patients than controls.

Trimming removed 6 bases from V and 5 bases from J, with 16 bases in between. The germline gives CDR1 SGHDN, CDR2 FVKESK. CDR3 size: 14 residues. Turning to this clonotype: Its matching antigen is unknown.

Unique molecular identifiers tagged the TCR beta cDNA libraries. Input of about 0.9 to 10 million T cells yielded 500,000 to 550,000 cDNA molecules. TCRdb fed the PCR reads into MiXCR, producing one record per CDR3 protein. The sample yields around 500,000 distinct CDR3 sequences, around 31% seen once. Sequencing was done on a sample of blood. V is TRBV14 and J is TRBJ1-1; TRBD1 might be the D (6 bases). The clonotype originates from a girl between 2 and 17 years old with multiple sclerosis. CDR3 in amino acids: CASSPGVLGTEAFF. The CDR3, as DNA: TGTGCCAGCAGTCCAGGGGTTTTGGGGACTGAAGCTTTCTTT.